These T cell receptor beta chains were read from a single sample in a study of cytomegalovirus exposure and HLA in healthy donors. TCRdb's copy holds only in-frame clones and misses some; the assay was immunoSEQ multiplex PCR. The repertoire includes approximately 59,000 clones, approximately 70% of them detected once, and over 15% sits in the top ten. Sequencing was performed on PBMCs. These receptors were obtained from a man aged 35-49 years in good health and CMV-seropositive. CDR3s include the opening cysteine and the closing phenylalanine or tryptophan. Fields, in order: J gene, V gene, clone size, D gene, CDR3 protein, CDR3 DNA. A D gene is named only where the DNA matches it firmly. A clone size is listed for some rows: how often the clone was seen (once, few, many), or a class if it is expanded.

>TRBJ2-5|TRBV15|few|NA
CATSRDYRGLREGQETQYF
TGTGCCACCAGCAGAGATTACAGGGGATTACGGGAGGGCCAAGAGACCCAGTACTTC
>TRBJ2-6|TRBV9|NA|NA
CASSVDTASGANVLTF
TGTGCCAGCAGCGTAGACACAGCCTCTGGGGCCAACGTCCTGACTTTC
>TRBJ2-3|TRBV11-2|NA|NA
CASSLSAGTQYF
TGTGCCAGCAGCTTATCCGCGGGTACGCAGTATTTT
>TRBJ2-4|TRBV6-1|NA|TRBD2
CASSEVAGGDIQYF
TGTGCCAGCAGTGAAGTTGCGGGAGGGGACATTCAGTACTTC
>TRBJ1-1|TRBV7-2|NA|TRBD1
CASSSRQGLAEAFF
TGTGCCAGCAGCTCCAGACAGGGACTCGCTGAAGCTTTCTTT
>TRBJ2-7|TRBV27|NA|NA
CASSLAGPPWYEQYF
TGTGCCAGCAGTTTGGCGGGGCCCCCGTGGTACGAGCAGTACTTC
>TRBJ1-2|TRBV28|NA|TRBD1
CATGWGQGDWINYGYTF
TGTGCCACCGGTTGGGGACAGGGGGATTGGATAAACTATGGCTACACCTTC
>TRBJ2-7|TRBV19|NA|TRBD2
CASSLTGTSGRGYEQYF
TGTGCCAGTAGTTTAACCGGGACTAGCGGGAGAGGTTACGAGCAGTACTTC
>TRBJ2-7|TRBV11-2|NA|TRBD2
CASSIGLAGYEQYF
TGTGCCAGCAGCATAGGACTAGCGGGATACGAGCAGTACTTC
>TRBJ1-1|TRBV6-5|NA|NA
CASSKIVGEGAFF
TGTGCCAGCAGCAAGATTGTGGGAGAGGGAGCTTTCTTT
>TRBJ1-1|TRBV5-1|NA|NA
CASSSTRNTEAFF
TGCGCCAGCAGCTCGACACGGAACACTGAAGCTTTCTTT
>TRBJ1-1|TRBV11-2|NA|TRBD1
CASSFYRGRGRLDTEAFF
TGTGCCAGCAGCTTTTACAGGGGGCGGGGGCGGTTGGACACTGAAGCTTTCTTT
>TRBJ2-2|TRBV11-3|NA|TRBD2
CASSPPPGLPNTGELFF
TGTGCCAGCAGCCCACCACCGGGACTACCAAACACCGGGGAGCTGTTTTTT